The 30 T cell receptor beta chains reported below all come from one sample, sequenced in a study of beta chain features in type 1 diabetes. Expressed TCRB transcripts got sequenced, as all isolated RNA was reverse transcribed. Repertoires were generated with immunoSEQ multiplex PCR, while TCRdb's copy carries only in-frame clones and drops some. Among roughly 170,000 clones listed, approximately 13% were seen once. Sample: central memory CD4+ T cells from blood. The receptors here all came from a woman between 18 and 30 years old in good health.

The CDR3 nucleotides are TGCGCCAGCAGCTTGGGACAAGCGGACCACAATGAGCAGTTCTTC. This sequence encodes CASSLGQADHNEQFF. This rearrangement joins TRBV5-1 to TRBJ2-1; tentatively, D is TRBD2 (5 bases). The length of the CDR3 is 15 residues. In germline, CDR1 is SGHRS, CDR2 YFSETQ. V was cut by 0 bases and J by 5 bases, with 12 bases left in between.

The V and J genes are TRBV13 and TRBJ2-7; 10 bases match TRBD2. The V segment lost 3 bases and the J segment 4 bases; nucleotides outside the gene matches: 3. This CDR3 has 14 residues. The germline V gene has CDR1 PRHDT and CDR2 FYEKMQ (reference sequence). CDR3 region: CASSLLAGVYEQYF. In DNA, the CDR3 is TGTGCCAGCAGCTTGCTAGCGGGAGTGTACGAGCAGTACTTC.

This clone was seen a few times. V and J are TRBV15 and TRBJ2-1, with 11 bases that match TRBD1. V trimming: 5 bases; J trimming: 7 bases; junction bases outside the gene matches: 7. The CDR3 is made up of 15 amino acids. Germline CDR1 and CDR2: LNHNV and YYDKDF (reference sequence). The CDR3 DNA reads as TGTGCCACCAGCGAGGACAGGGGGCGCAAAAATGAGCAGTTCTTC. Encoded protein: CATSEDRGRKNEQFF.

The rearrangement uses TRBV15 and TRBJ1-5, with D maybe TRBD1 (5 bases). The germline gives CDR1 LNHNV, CDR2 YYDKDF (reference sequence). Trimming removed 0 bases at V and 5 bases at J, with 11 bases between. The CDR3 loop spans 15 amino acids. CDR3 loop: CATSRDEGAYQPQHF. CDR3 nucleotide sequence: TGTGCCACCAGCAGAGATGAAGGGGCCTATCAGCCCCAGCATTTT.

V is TRBV2 and J is TRBJ1-4; a weak D match, TRBD1 (5 bases). Between the trimmed V and J ends, which lost 8 bases and 3 bases, there was a span of 10 bases. The CDR3 covers 13 residues. The germline CDR1 and CDR2 sequences are SNHLY and FYNNEI. Written as DNA, the CDR3 is TGTGCCAGCCGCAGGGTGGCTAATGAAAAACTGTTTTTT. This translates into CASRRVANEKLFF.

The rearrangement links TRBV7-9 to TRBJ2-2; 11 bases align to TRBD2. CDR3 size: 15 residues. The germline CDR1 and CDR2 sequences are SEHNR and FQNEAQ (reference sequence). V lost 5 bases and J lost 5; bases outside the gene matches: 4. For the CDR3, the DNA is TGTGCCAGCAGCCCGGGGACTAGCGGTACCGGGGAGCTGTTTTTT. As protein: CASSPGTSGTGELFF.

This chain joins TRBV28 and TRBJ2-1, with TRBD2 as a possible D gene (6 bases). The ends were cut back, 5 bases at V and 7 bases at J, with 9 bases in the middle. CDR3 length: 12 amino acids. Germline CDR1 and CDR2: MDHEN and SYDVKM. CDR3 bases: TGTGCCAGCAGTCCTAGCGTGAATGAGCAGTTCTTC. This sequence encodes CASSPSVNEQFF.

J is TRBJ1-2 and V is TRBV2, with a tentative D call TRBD1 (5 bases). This CDR3 comprises 17 residues. Per the germline V gene, CDR1 is SNHLY and CDR2 is FYNNEI. Between the trimmed V and J ends, which lost 0 bases and 2 bases, there was a span of 16 bases. This chain's CDR3 is CASSEALRQGGNYGYTF. The CDR3 bases are TGTGCCAGCAGTGAAGCGCTTCGGCAGGGCGGCAACTATGGCTACACCTTC.

The chain carries TRBV7-2 and TRBJ2-7; 10 bases line up with TRBD2. The CDR3 extends over 14 amino acids. The germline CDR1 and CDR2 sequences are SGHTA and FQGNSA. The trim removed 3 bases at V and 7 bases at J, leaving 6 bases unmatched. CDR3 sequence reads: CASSFQREGREQYF. The CDR3 nucleotides read TGTGCCAGCAGCTTCCAGCGGGAGGGGAGGGAGCAGTACTTC.

The CDR3 DNA is TGTGCCAGTACAGGGGGCAATCAGCCCCAGCATTTT. It specifies CASTGGNQPQHF. This chain uses TRBV6-6 with TRBJ1-5; 7 positions agree with TRBD1. V lost 9 bases to trimming and J lost 2 bases; unmatched junction nucleotides: 1. Germline values: CDR1 MNHNY, CDR2 SVGAGI (reference sequence). The CDR3 spans 12 residues.

The chain employs TRBV29-1 and TRBJ1-2; possibly TRBD1 for D (5 bases). This CDR3 region has 12 residues. Trimming left V 3 bases short and J 8 bases short, with 13 bases between. Germline CDR1 reads SQVTM; CDR2 reads ANQGSEA. The CDR3 region has the DNA TGCAGCGTTGATTGGGGCGTGAAGGGCTACACCTTC. Amino acid sequence: CSVDWGVKGYTF.

The sample holds a few counts of this clone. V and J are TRBV5-1 and TRBJ2-3; 9 bases map to TRBD2. V was clipped by 0 bases and J by 2 bases; unmatched bases: 4. The CDR3 is made up of 16 amino acids. From germline, CDR1 is SGHRS and CDR2 YFSETQ. This chain's CDR3 is CASSLDLAGFTDTQYF. Written as DNA, the CDR3 is TGCGCCAGCAGCTTGGATCTAGCGGGGTTCACAGATACGCAGTATTTT. The variable domain in full, completed from reference TRBV5-1 and TRBJ2-3, reads KAGVTQTPRYLIKTRGQQVTLSCSPISGHRSVSWYQQTPGQGLQFLFEYFSETQRNKGNFPGRFSGRQFSNSRSEMNVSTLELGDSALYLCASSLDLAGFTDTQYFGPGTRLTVL.

This clone was observed a handful of times. For the CDR3, the DNA is TGTGCCACCAGCAGAGATCTGAGCAATCAGCCCCAGCATTTT. It yields the protein CATSRDLSNQPQHF. The chain recombines TRBV15 with TRBJ1-5; the D is unclear. The CDR3 length is 14 residues. Trimming stripped 0 bases from V and 1 base from J, with 4 bases between. The V gene's germline CDR1 is LNHNV and CDR2 YYDKDF (reference sequence). The full variable domain, with the rest looked up from reference TRBV15 and TRBJ1-5, is DAMVIQNPRYQVTQFGKPVTLSCSQTLNHNVMYWYQQKSSQAPKLLFHYYDKDFNNEADTPDNFQSRRPNTSFCFLDIRSPGLGDTAMYLCATSRDLSNQPQHFGDGTRLSIL.

The chain recombines TRBV30 with TRBJ1-1; 7 nucleotides match TRBD1. CDR1 GTSNPN and CDR2 SVGIG come from the germline V gene (reference sequence). Germline trimming cut 2 bases from V and 2 bases from J; bases unmatched to any gene: 11. CDR3 length equals 16 residues. The CDR3: CAWSFGGDRLNTEAFF. DNA for the CDR3: TGTGCCTGGAGTTTCGGGGGGGACAGACTAAACACTGAAGCTTTCTTT.

This clone was observed a handful of times. The rearrangement joins TRBV6-1 to TRBJ1-2, with 7 bases matching TRBD1. In germline, CDR1 is MNHNS, CDR2 SASEGT. The CDR3 consists of 14 residues. The J segment lost 3 bases and the V segment lost 5 bases, leaving 6 bases of the junction unmatched. CDR3 nucleotide sequence: TGTGCCAGCAGTCGACAGGGCAAAGACTATGGCTACACCTTC. Translation: CASSRQGKDYGYTF.

This chain connects TRBV2 to TRBJ1-2; maybe TRBD1 (5 bases). The V gene lost 7 bases and the J gene lost 4 bases, with 13 bases spanning the gap. The CDR3 spans 13 residues. The germline CDR1 and CDR2 sequences are SNHLY and FYNNEI. This chain's CDR3 is CASTPDSPYGYTF. The DNA of the CDR3 is TGTGCCAGCACCCCCGACAGCCCCTATGGCTACACCTTC.

The chain links TRBV14 to TRBJ2-2; possibly TRBD1 for D (6 bases). The ends were cut back, 0 bases at V and 7 bases at J, with 18 bases in the middle. The CDR3 sequence is 17 residues long. Germline CDR1 and CDR2: SGHDN and FVKESK. CDR3 DNA: TGTGCCAGCAGCCAAGACGGGTCCAGGGGAGTACACGGGGAGCTGTTTTTT. It is translated as CASSQDGSRGVHGELFF.

This clone was detected only a few times. V is TRBV5-1 and J is TRBJ2-2; the D gene is possibly TRBD1 (5 bases). CDR1 SGHRS and CDR2 YFSETQ come from the germline V gene. This CDR3 comprises 13 residues. The V end lost 1 base, the J end lost 8 bases, and 9 bases lay between the germline ends. In DNA, the CDR3 is TGCGCCAGCAGCTTGCAGGGTGAAGGGGAGCTGTTTTTT. As protein: CASSLQGEGELFF.

This clone was picked up a small number of times. This rearrangement joins TRBV5-1 to TRBJ2-1, with 9 bases aligning to TRBD1. Trimming at V came to 4 bases and at J to 5 bases, leaving 7 bases not matched to a gene. This CDR3 comprises 15 residues. Germline V CDR1 and CDR2: SGHRS, YFSETQ. The CDR3 is CASSQGQGYNNEQFF. The CDR3 DNA reads TGCGCCAGCAGCCAGGGACAGGGTTATAACAATGAGCAGTTCTTC.

This clone occurred a few times. The chain combines TRBV7-6 with TRBJ2-5; 9 nucleotides align to TRBD1. The CDR3 is 14 amino acids. The J segment lost 5 bases and the V segment lost 5 bases, leaving 6 bases of the junction unmatched. Germline assignment: CDR1 SGHVS and CDR2 FNYEAQ. The CDR3 loop is CASSPRQGVETQYF. The CDR3 DNA sequence: TGTGCCAGCAGCCCCCGACAGGGGGTGGAGACCCAGTACTTC. Complete variable domain (other parts from reference TRBV7-6 and TRBJ2-5): GAGVSQSPRYKVTKRGQDVALRCDPISGHVSLYWYRQALGQGPEFLTYFNYEAQQDKSGLPNDRFSAERPEGSISTLTIQRTEQRDSAMYRCASSPRQGVETQYFGPGTRLLVL.

This clone appeared a few times. The chain is built from TRBV5-1 and TRBJ2-1; TRBD2 matches at 8 bases. With V trimmed by 1 base and J by 7 bases, 7 bases remained unmatched. In germline, CDR1 is SGHRS, CDR2 YFSETQ. The length of the CDR3 is 15 residues. Here the CDR3 DNA reads TGCGCCAGCAGCTTGAACGGGAGGGGTAGGAATGAGCAGTTCTTC. Translation gives CASSLNGRGRNEQFF.

This chain links TRBV19 with TRBJ1-1; no firm D call. V was trimmed by 8 bases and J by 0 bases, leaving 10 bases between them. The CDR3 is made up of 13 amino acids. CDR1 LNHDA and CDR2 SQIVND come from the germline V gene (reference sequence). CDR3 DNA: TGTGCCAGTGCTCACAACCTGAACACTGAAGCTTTCTTT. This encodes CASAHNLNTEAFF.

V is TRBV7-2 and J is TRBJ2-6; tentative D call: TRBD1 (5 bases). Germline CDR1 SGHTA, CDR2 FQGNSA. The V end was cut by 5 bases, the J end by 0 bases, with 11 bases between. The CDR3 contains 16 residues. The chain's CDR3 is CASSKTRDSGANVLTF. DNA for the CDR3: TGTGCCAGCAGCAAAACCAGGGACTCTGGGGCCAACGTCCTGACTTTC. The full variable domain, in which reference TRBV7-2 and TRBJ2-6 provide the parts outside the CDR3, is GAGVSQSPSNKVTEKGKDVELRCDPISGHTALYWYRQSLGQGLEFLIYFQGNSAPDKSGLPSDRFSAERTGGSVSTLTIQRTQQEDSAVYLCASSKTRDSGANVLTFGAGSRLTVL.

This clone has a handful of counts. V usage is TRBV5-1 and J usage is TRBJ2-1, with 16 bases matching TRBD2. V gave up 3 bases and J gave up 6 bases; unmatched junction bases: 9. In germline, CDR1 is SGHRS, CDR2 YFSETQ. The CDR3 is made up of 18 amino acids. CDR3 sequence (DNA): TGCGCCAGCAGCTACACCGGGACTAGCGGGAGGGCCGTCAATGAGCAGTTCTTC. Its protein is CASSYTGTSGRAVNEQFF.

This clone was counted a few times. CDR3 bases: TGTGCCAGCAGTCCCCTTAGACTAGCTGGTGAGCAGTTCTTC. Its translation: CASSPLRLAGEQFF. The chain joins TRBV6-6 to TRBJ2-1, with 7 positions matching TRBD2. The CDR3 length is 14 residues. Per the germline V gene, CDR1 is MNHNY and CDR2 is SVGAGI (reference sequence). V shed 5 bases, J shed 9 bases, and the junction held 10 bases outside the gene matches.

This clone was detected only a few times. This chain joins TRBV5-1 and TRBJ2-7; 10 bases align to TRBD2. The CDR3 totals 15 residues. CDR1 and CDR2 from the germline V gene are SGHRS and YFSETQ. V was pared by 0 bases and J by 3 bases, with 3 bases of the junction left unmatched. In nucleotides, the CDR3 is TGCGCCAGCAGCTTGGGAGGGACTAGCGACTACGAGCAGTACTTC. This encodes CASSLGGTSDYEQYF. The complete variable domain, with remaining parts taken from reference TRBV5-1 and TRBJ2-7, reads KAGVTQTPRYLIKTRGQQVTLSCSPISGHRSVSWYQQTPGQGLQFLFEYFSETQRNKGNFPGRFSGRQFSNSRSEMNVSTLELGDSALYLCASSLGGTSDYEQYFGPGTRLTVT.

This sequence joins TRBV4-2 and TRBJ1-5, with D possibly being TRBD1 (5 bases). This CDR3 region has 15 residues. V gave up 4 bases and J gave up 2 bases, with 12 bases separating them. Germline V gene sequence: CDR1 LGHNA, CDR2 YNFKEQ. The CDR3 DNA sequence: TGTGCCAGCAGCCCTAACGTACAGGGCAATCAGCCCCAGCATTTT. Its protein is CASSPNVQGNQPQHF.

The rearrangement joins TRBV18 to TRBJ1-2; D perhaps matches TRBD1 (6 bases). Germline V gene lookup returns CDR1 KGHSH and CDR2 LQKENI. Trimming stripped 3 bases from V and 6 bases from J, with 14 bases between. This CDR3 spans 14 amino acids. CDR3 DNA: TGTGCCAGCTCACCTCGTCAGGGGAATGATGGCTACACCTTC. This encodes CASSPRQGNDGYTF.

This clone was counted between two and nine times. V usage is TRBV11-1 and J usage is TRBJ2-1; 10 nucleotides agree with TRBD2. The CDR3 runs to 15 residues. The germline V gene has CDR1 SGHAT and CDR2 FQDESV (reference sequence). Losses at the gene ends were 5 bases for V and 1 base for J; bases not matched to a gene: 2. This CDR3 is CASSQTSGSYNEQFF. The CDR3 DNA reads TGTGCCAGCAGCCAGACTAGCGGGTCCTACAATGAGCAGTTCTTC.

The rearrangement joins TRBV5-1 to TRBJ2-5, with 9 bases matching TRBD1. The V segment lost 4 bases and the J segment 3 bases; nucleotides outside the gene matches: 4. The CDR3 runs to 14 residues. Germline loops: CDR1 SGHRS, CDR2 YFSETQ. CDR3 in DNA: TGCGCCAGCAGCCCCGGGACAGGGAAAGAGACCCAGTACTTC. Amino acid sequence: CASSPGTGKETQYF.